Shown below are 12 T cell receptor beta chains from a single sample sequenced in a study of spatial heterogeneity in lung cancer. TCRdb reanalysed the 5' RACE reads using MiXCR and keeps one entry per CDR3 protein. This table has 45,000 to 55,000 distinct CDR3 sequences, around 5.2% appearing once. Time point described: sample taken at primary tumor resection. Specimen: PBMCs, collected at surgery. Receptors originate from a male donor with early-stage non-small cell lung cancer.

This clonotype was recorded many times. This chain connects TRBV5-6 to TRBJ2-1, with 9 bases lining up with TRBD2. The V gene end was trimmed by 2 bases and the J gene end by 3 bases; junction bases not matched to a gene: 3. The CDR3 runs to 15 residues. Germline CDR1 reads SGHDT; CDR2 reads YYEEEE. The CDR3 DNA follows: TGTGCCAGCAGCTTTGAAGCGGGAGGCTACAATGAGCAGTTCTTC. Amino acids: CASSFEAGGYNEQFF.

Many counts were recorded for this clonotype. This chain uses TRBV4-2 with TRBJ2-5; 10 bases fit TRBD2. V gave up 2 bases and J gave up 3 bases; unmatched junction bases: 0. The germline V gene encodes CDR1 LGHNA and CDR2 YNFKEQ. The CDR3 has 14 residues. The CDR3 DNA follows: TGTGCCAGCAGCCAAACTAGCGGGGAAGAGACCCAGTACTTC. This sequence encodes CASSQTSGEETQYF.

This clonotype was counted at least ten times. The chain carries TRBV5-1 and TRBJ2-2, with D possibly being TRBD1 (6 bases). Deletions cut 0 bases from V and 6 bases from J, with 15 bases between. Germline V gene sequence: CDR1 SGHRS, CDR2 YFSETQ. This CDR3 comprises 16 residues. The CDR3 here is CASSLVLGGSAGELFF. CDR3 DNA sequence: TGCGCCAGCAGCTTGGTATTAGGGGGAAGCGCCGGGGAGCTGTTTTTT.

This clonotype has a count of ten or more. The J gene is TRBJ2-4, the V gene TRBV5-5; no definite D call. Germline V gives CDR1 SGHKS, CDR2 YYEKEE (reference sequence). Between the trimmed V and J ends, which lost 2 bases and 8 bases, there was a span of 11 bases. The CDR3 is 13 residues long. The chain's CDR3 is CASSLNRWDIQYF. The CDR3 nucleotides are TGTGCCAGCAGCTTAAATAGGTGGGACATTCAGTACTTC.

This clonotype was detected ten times or more. This rearrangement joins TRBV7-2 to TRBJ1-2; 7 bases are shared with TRBD1. The CDR3 runs to 16 residues. J was trimmed by 5 bases and V by 5 bases; bases with no gene match: 14. The germline gives CDR1 SGHTA, CDR2 FQGNSA. CDR3: CASSRTVGGASYGYTF. CDR3 DNA sequence: TGTGCCAGCAGCCGAACCGTAGGGGGCGCGAGTTATGGCTACACCTTC.

A word on this clonotype: A single base separates this from a much larger clone, so it may be a read error. J is TRBJ2-2 and V is TRBV5-6; D may be TRBD2 (5 bases). Germline V gene data show CDR1 as SGHDT and CDR2 as YYEEEE. The CDR3 is 14 residues long. CDR3 loop: CASSAASSPGVLFF. The CDR3 DNA is TGTGCCAGCAGCGCGGCTAGTAGCCCCGGGGTGCTGTTTTTT.

This clonotype was picked up many times. The chain carries TRBV20-1 and TRBJ2-5; TRBD2 matches at 11 bases. The ends lost 7 bases at V and 1 base at J; junction bases unmatched: 11. CDR3 length: 16 residues. In germline, CDR1 is DFQATT, CDR2 SNEGSKA (reference sequence). The CDR3 sequence: CSGIVLAGVFQETQYF. For the CDR3, the DNA is TGCAGTGGCATAGTACTAGCGGGAGTTTTCCAAGAGACCCAGTACTTC.

The table lists this clonotype with many counts. The V call is TRBV6-6, the J call TRBJ2-3; TRBD2 matches at 9 bases. Per the germline V gene, CDR1 is MNHNY and CDR2 is SVGAGI (reference sequence). CDR3 size: 16 residues. Trimming removed 5 bases from V and 4 bases from J; junction bases left unmatched: 10. CDR3: CASSPVAGVKADTQYF. The DNA for the CDR3 is TGTGCCAGCAGTCCAGTAGCGGGAGTGAAGGCAGATACGCAGTATTTT.

This clonotype was seen at least ten times. This chain uses TRBV5-6 with TRBJ1-2, with D maybe TRBD1 (6 bases). Trimming shortened V by 4 bases and J by 6 bases, and 13 bases separated the two germline ends. The CDR3 contains 13 residues. Germline-derived CDR1 and CDR2 are SGHDT and YYEEEE. This CDR3 reads CASSPGAWHGYTF. DNA of the CDR3: TGTGCCAGCAGCCCGGGGGCCTGGCATGGCTACACCTTC.

This clonotype was found many times. The chain combines TRBV6-2 or TRBV6-3 with TRBJ2-7; D is possibly TRBD2 (6 bases). The CDR3 sequence is 13 residues long. Germline V gene data show CDR1 as MNHEY and CDR2 as SVGEGT. V was shortened by 6 bases and J by 3 bases, with 12 bases between the two germline ends. CDR3 bases: TGTGCCAGCAGCCCCCCGGAGGGCTACGAGCAGTACTTC. Translating it yields CASSPPEGYEQYF.

This clonotype was observed at least ten times. The V and J genes are TRBV28 and TRBJ2-7; D is perhaps TRBD1 (5 bases). V lost 6 bases and J lost 2, with 11 bases in between. The CDR3 is 13 amino acids. CDR1 and CDR2 (germline): MDHEN, SYDVKM. The CDR3 nucleotides read TGTGCCAGCAGACCTGACAGCGCCTACGAGCAGTACTTC. This gives the protein CASRPDSAYEQYF.

Many counts were recorded for this clonotype. The chain carries TRBV5-4 and TRBJ2-7, with a weak D call TRBD2 (6 bases). CDR1 and CDR2 (germline): SGHNT, YYREEE (reference sequence). The CDR3 contains 14 residues. V lost 4 bases to trimming and J lost 4 bases, with 15 bases between them. In nucleotides, the CDR3 is TGTGCCAGCAGCCCTACACCCGGGAGATACGAGCAGTACTTC. Amino acid sequence: CASSPTPGRYEQYF.